This TCR beta chain was retrieved from a study of STAT3 mutations in large granular lymphocyte leukemia. Average productive template count per sample was around 44,000. Measured with immunoSEQ multiplex PCR; TCRdb has only the in-frame clones, and not every one. The sample comprises approximately 15,000 clones, 80% to 95% of which are singletons, and 7.5% to 9.5% rests with the top ten. With 4 bases clipped from V and 6 bases from J, the junction kept 4 bases outside the gene matches. The CDR3 spans 13 residues. Germline V gene sequence: CDR1 SGHTA, CDR2 FQGNSA. The study, taken as a whole, reports: Every T-LGLL patient had at least one immunodominant TCRbeta clonotype. In about 30% of the 18 patients, new TCR clonotypes emerged after therapy. Persisting codominant clonotypes may have hidden a small pathogenic clone. Suggested: STAT3 mutation was not the ancestral event for these clonal expansions.

A word on this clone: No antigen is known for it.

This TCR was sampled from a woman in her 50s with T-cell large granular lymphocyte leukemia. Some clones in this sample may be carry-over from other donors' samples. What was sequenced was peripheral blood mononuclear cells. The rearrangement joins TRBV7-2 to TRBJ1-2; 8 nucleotides line up with TRBD1. CDR3 sequence reads: CASSSAGGNGYTF. CDR3 nucleotide sequence: TGTGCCAGCAGCTCCGCAGGGGGCAATGGCTACACCTTC.